The 31 T cell receptor beta chains below all came from one sample that was sequenced in a study of T cell responses to AZD1222 COVID-19 vaccine. Libraries were prepared by immunoSEQ multiplex PCR; TCRdb keeps only in-frame clonotypes and omits some of them. The table includes under 200,000 clones, 91% detected once. Here the sequenced sample was peripheral blood, taken on day 0 of AZD1222 vaccination. These receptors all come from an adult in good health.

V is TRBV7-8 and J is TRBJ1-3; 7 nucleotides match TRBD1. Germline lookup yields CDR1 SGHVS and CDR2 FQNEAQ. V lost 3 bases and J lost 4; bases outside the gene matches: 6. The CDR3 contains 15 residues. The CDR3 coding sequence is TGTGCCAGCAGCTTCCGAACAGGGGAAGGAAACACCATATATTTT. Translating it yields CASSFRTGEGNTIYF.

This chain links TRBV28 with TRBJ2-2; D is unresolved. Trimming cost V 3 bases and J 4 bases, with 12 bases left between them. The CDR3 consists of 15 residues. CDR1 MDHEN and CDR2 SYDVKM come from the germline V gene. This chain's CDR3 is CASSFVQAATGELFF. In nucleotides, the CDR3 is TGTGCCAGCAGTTTTGTTCAGGCTGCCACCGGGGAGCTGTTTTTT.

The genes are TRBV9 and TRBJ2-7; D is perhaps TRBD1 (6 bases). CDR3 size: 14 residues. With 1 base removed from V and 5 bases from J, the gap between germline ends came to 13 bases. Germline CDR1 and CDR2: SGDLS and YYNGEE. The CDR3 here is CASSVQGGFHEQYF. For the CDR3, the DNA is TGTGCCAGCAGCGTACAAGGGGGATTTCACGAGCAGTACTTC.

This chain uses TRBV9 with TRBJ2-3, with D perhaps TRBD1 or TRBD2 (5 bases each). This CDR3 spans 13 amino acids. CDR1 is SGDLS and CDR2 is YYNGEE in the germline V gene. Trimming removed 3 bases at V and 1 base at J, with 6 bases between. The CDR3 reads CASSGGGTDTQYF. The CDR3, as DNA: TGTGCCAGCAGCGGAGGGGGCACAGATACGCAGTATTTT.

The V gene is TRBV6-2 or TRBV6-3, the J gene TRBJ1-2; D gene ambiguous. CDR3 size: 14 residues. V gave up 4 bases and J gave up 6 bases, with 15 bases separating them. CDR1 and CDR2 from the germline V gene are MNHEY and SVGEGT. The CDR3 loop reads CASSLYGQKNGYTF. CDR3 in DNA: TGTGCCAGCAGTTTATACGGGCAGAAAAATGGCTACACCTTC.

V is TRBV3-1 (or the pseudogene TRBV3-2) and J is TRBJ1-2; a weak D match, TRBD1 (6 bases). Trimming left V 1 base short and J 0 bases short, with 6 bases between. Germline values: CDR1 LGHDT, CDR2 YNNKEL (reference sequence). This CDR3 has 14 amino acids. CDR3 in amino acids: CASSQGTANYGYTF. In nucleotides, the CDR3 is TGTGCCAGCAGCCAAGGGACAGCTAACTATGGCTACACCTTC.

This chain uses TRBV6-5 with TRBJ1-1; D is perhaps TRBD1 (5 bases). With 7 bases removed from V and 7 bases from J, the gap between germline ends came to 13 bases. The length of the CDR3 is 12 residues. In germline, CDR1 is MNHEY, CDR2 SVGAGI. CDR3 DNA: TGTGCCAGCATTAGGCAGGGTGTTGAAGCTTTCTTT. Translating gives CASIRQGVEAFF.

V usage is TRBV10-2 and J usage is TRBJ2-2, with 10 positions matching TRBD1. With 11 bases clipped from V and 8 bases from J, the junction kept 11 bases outside the gene matches. Germline assignment: CDR1 WSHSY and CDR2 SAAADI. The CDR3 covers 14 residues. The CDR3 DNA sequence: TGCGCCGTCCGGCTTGGGACAGGGGCAGGGGAGCTGTTTTTT. Encoded protein: CAVRLGTGAGELFF.

The chain uses TRBV9 and TRBJ1-2; 10 bases agree with TRBD1. Trimming removed 1 base from V and 2 bases from J; junction bases left unmatched: 14. Germline V lookup: CDR1 SGDLS, CDR2 YYNGEE. The CDR3 totals 19 residues. The CDR3 nucleotides are TGTGCCAGCAGCGTAACCGCGGGGACAGGGGCCTCTATGAACTATGGCTACACCTTC. This codes for CASSVTAGTGASMNYGYTF. Combining the CDR3 with reference TRBV9 and TRBJ1-2 gives the whole variable domain DSGVTQTPKHLITATGQRVTLRCSPRSGDLSVYWYQQSLDQGLQFLIQYYNGEERAKGNILERFSAQQFPDLHSELNLSSLELGDSALYFCASSVTAGTGASMNYGYTFGSGTRLTVV.

The CDR3 sequence: CATQHRESGNEKLFF. In DNA form, the CDR3 reads TGTGCCACCCAGCACAGGGAATCGGGTAATGAAAAACTGTTTTTT. The chain has TRBV19 and TRBJ1-4; a possible D gene is TRBD1 (6 bases). V was pared by 10 bases and J by 4 bases, with 19 bases between. CDR1 is LNHDA, CDR2 SQIVND, per germline (reference sequence). This CDR3 contains 15 residues.

This chain links TRBV4-3 with TRBJ2-3; TRBD1 aligns across 9 bases. CDR1 is LGHNA, CDR2 YSLEER, per germline. Trimming took 4 bases from V and 3 from J; bases not matched to a gene: 8. This CDR3 is built from 16 residues. This CDR3 is CASSPRTGVRTDTQYF. The CDR3 nucleotides read TGCGCCAGCAGCCCCCGGACAGGGGTAAGGACAGATACGCAGTATTTT.

This clone was recorded once. The V and J genes are TRBV29-1 and TRBJ1-2; TRBD1 might be the D (5 bases). CDR3 length equals 11 residues. Trimming took off 4 bases at V and 11 bases at J, with 14 bases between the two ends. Germline V gene lookup returns CDR1 SQVTM and CDR2 ANQGSEA. The DNA for the CDR3 is TGCAGCGTTGCTGGGGCCGCCGGGTACACCTTC. Translating gives CSVAGAAGYTF.

The chain employs TRBV9 and TRBJ2-7, with unresolved D. Deletions cut 2 bases from V and 1 base from J, with 7 bases between. CDR1 is SGDLS, CDR2 YYNGEE, per germline. The CDR3 contains 13 residues. CDR3 nucleotide sequence: TGTGCCAGCAGCGTCTCGGAGTCCTACGAGCAGTACTTC. Translating it yields CASSVSESYEQYF.

The chain joins TRBV6-5 to TRBJ2-1; D gene uncertain. The CDR3 runs to 13 residues. Germline assignment: CDR1 MNHEY and CDR2 SVGAGI. The germline V and J ends were trimmed by 6 bases and 5 bases, with 11 bases remaining between them. The CDR3 sequence is CASSSTMDNEQFF. The CDR3 nucleotides are TGTGCCAGCAGCTCTACCATGGACAATGAGCAGTTCTTC.

This clone was seen a single time. This chain joins TRBV7-2 and TRBJ1-4; 7 nucleotides match TRBD1. From germline, CDR1 is SGHTA and CDR2 FQGNSA. CDR3 length: 15 residues. J was trimmed by 5 bases and V by 6 bases; bases with no gene match: 9. This CDR3 reads CASSFGDSSNEKLFF. Written as DNA, the CDR3 is TGTGCCAGCAGTTTCGGGGACAGCTCGAATGAAAAACTGTTTTTT. Together with reference TRBV7-2 and TRBJ1-4, the CDR3 gives the full variable domain: GAGVSQSPSNKVTEKGKDVELRCDPISGHTALYWYRQSLGQGLEFLIYFQGNSAPDKSGLPSDRFSAERTGGSVSTLTIQRTQQEDSAVYLCASSFGDSSNEKLFFGSGTQLSVL.

The rearrangement links TRBV4-3 to TRBJ2-2; TRBD1 might be the D (6 bases). CDR3 length equals 15 residues. The germline V gene has CDR1 LGHNA and CDR2 YSLEER. V dropped 3 bases and J dropped 6 bases, with 14 bases sitting between them. The CDR3, as DNA: TGCGCCAGCAGCCACCTGGGGGCAGTCCCCGGGGAGCTGTTTTTT. This encodes CASSHLGAVPGELFF.

The genes are TRBV5-6 and TRBJ1-1, with D hard to call. The germline V gene has CDR1 SGHDT and CDR2 YYEEEE. V was trimmed by 1 base and J by 3 bases, leaving 10 bases between them. CDR3 length: 14 amino acids. The CDR3 spells CASSLPGEDTEAFF. CDR3 sequence (DNA): TGTGCCAGCAGCTTGCCGGGAGAGGACACTGAAGCTTTCTTT.

This chain joins TRBV27 and TRBJ2-7; 12 nucleotides line up with TRBD2. The CDR3 has 16 amino acids. With 4 bases clipped from V and 4 bases from J, the junction kept 8 bases outside the gene matches. CDR1 and CDR2 from the germline V gene are MNHEY and SMNVEV (reference sequence). CDR3 loop: CASSSRTSGKVYEQYF. The DNA for the CDR3 is TGTGCCAGCAGTTCCCGGACTAGCGGGAAGGTTTACGAGCAGTACTTC.

This sequence joins TRBV7-6 and TRBJ2-1; TRBD1 aligns across 9 bases. This CDR3 is 16 amino acids long. CDR1 is SGHVS, CDR2 FNYEAQ, per germline. The J segment lost 5 bases and the V segment lost 2 bases, leaving 7 bases of the junction unmatched. CDR3 bases: TGTGCCAGCAGCTTATTGCCGGGACAGGGTGACAATGAGCAGTTCTTC. It translates to CASSLLPGQGDNEQFF.

V is TRBV30 and J is TRBJ1-3; perhaps TRBD1 as D (5 bases). The CDR3 loop spans 14 amino acids. Germline assignment: CDR1 GTSNPN and CDR2 SVGIG (reference sequence). The germline V and J ends were trimmed by 0 bases and 4 bases, with 10 bases remaining between them. The CDR3, as DNA: TGTGCCTGGAGTGTACGACAGCGGGGAAACACCATATATTTT. Translated, it gives CAWSVRQRGNTIYF.

The chain has TRBV28 and TRBJ1-1; 9 bases line up with TRBD1. The junction had 15 bases not matched to a gene; V was cut back by 6 bases and J by 7 bases. Per germline, CDR1 MDHEN and CDR2 SYDVKM. This CDR3 region has 16 residues. The CDR3 here is CASRRRGQGSTNEAFF. The CDR3 DNA follows: TGTGCCAGCAGACGACGGGGACAGGGCTCTACTAATGAAGCTTTCTTT. The full variable domain, in which reference TRBV28 and TRBJ1-1 provide the parts outside the CDR3, is DVKVTQSSRYLVKRTGEKVFLECVQDMDHENMFWYRQDPGLGLRLIYFSYDVKMKEKGDIPEGYSVSREKKERFSLILESASTNQTSMYLCASRRRGQGSTNEAFFGQGTRLTVV.

This clone came up once. The rearrangement links TRBV9 to TRBJ2-7; 8 bases match TRBD2. CDR3 length: 14 amino acids. The V and J ends lost 0 bases and 4 bases, in that order; junction bases with no gene match: 3. Germline-derived CDR1 and CDR2 are SGDLS and YYNGEE. CDR3 in DNA: TGTGCCAGCAGCGTAGGGGAGCGGGGGTACGAGCAGTACTTC. It specifies CASSVGERGYEQYF.

The chain has TRBV20-1 and TRBJ1-2, with 7 bases matching TRBD1. CDR3 length equals 13 residues. Germline V gene lookup returns CDR1 DFQATT and CDR2 SNEGSKA (reference sequence). Trimming cost V 3 bases and J 6 bases; bases outside gene matches: 7. CDR3 DNA sequence: TGCAGTGCTAGTGAGACAGGGAGCAATGGCTACACCTTC. The encoded protein is CSASETGSNGYTF.

The chain employs TRBV30 and TRBJ2-1; 9 bases line up with TRBD1. V lost 5 bases and J lost 7; bases outside the gene matches: 9. The CDR3 extends over 14 amino acids. Per germline, CDR1 GTSNPN and CDR2 SVGIG (reference sequence). The CDR3 loop reads CAWEVPGQGNEQFF. The CDR3 DNA reads TGTGCCTGGGAGGTTCCGGGACAGGGAAATGAGCAGTTCTTC.

The chain has TRBV29-1 and TRBJ2-3, with 8 bases identical to TRBD1. CDR3 length: 13 residues. Germline CDR1 reads SQVTM; CDR2 reads ANQGSEA. The junction had 7 bases not matched to a gene; V was cut back by 7 bases and J by 4 bases. The CDR3 nucleotides read TGCAGCGACCTCGGACAGGGCCCAGATACGCAGTATTTT. It translates to CSDLGQGPDTQYF.

This chain connects TRBV12-3 or TRBV12-4 to TRBJ2-3, with a tentative D call TRBD1 (6 bases). V lost 4 bases, J lost 2 bases, and 7 bases lay in between. The CDR3 has 13 residues. The DNA of the CDR3 is TGTGCCAGCAGTTGGACAGCCACAGATACGCAGTATTTT. Protein: CASSWTATDTQYF.

The chain is built from TRBV28 and TRBJ1-4; 7 bases fit TRBD1. Germline-derived CDR1 and CDR2 are MDHEN and SYDVKM. This CDR3 contains 18 residues. Germline trimming cut 5 bases from V and 1 base from J; bases unmatched to any gene: 13. CDR3 in amino acids: CASSPHRQGGITNEKLFF. The DNA of the CDR3 is TGTGCCAGCAGTCCACACCGACAGGGAGGCATAACTAATGAAAAACTGTTTTTT.

The CDR3 DNA reads TGTGCCAGCAGTTTGGGACAGGGCAATCAGCCCCAGCATTTT. Translated, it gives CASSLGQGNQPQHF. The V gene is TRBV28, the J gene TRBJ1-5, with TRBD1 identical over 8 bases. V dropped 3 bases and J dropped 2; count of bases not matched to a gene: 0. The germline V gene encodes CDR1 MDHEN and CDR2 SYDVKM. The length of the CDR3 is 14 residues.

This clone was seen just once. The J gene is TRBJ1-1, the V gene TRBV19; perhaps TRBD1 as D (6 bases). CDR3 length equals 16 residues. The germline gives CDR1 LNHDA, CDR2 SQIVND (reference sequence). The V and J ends lost 6 bases and 5 bases respectively, with 22 bases between them. Here the CDR3 DNA reads TGTGCCAGTAGAGACAAACAGGGAAGTGGATTTACTGAAGCTTTCTTT. It translates to CASRDKQGSGFTEAFF. Full variable domain (rest looked up from reference TRBV19 and TRBJ1-1): DGGITQSPKYLFRKEGQNVTLSCEQNLNHDAMYWYRQDPGQGLRLIYYSQIVNDFQKGDIAEGYSVSREKKESFPLTVTSAQKNPTAFYLCASRDKQGSGFTEAFFGQGTRLTVV.

The V and J genes are TRBV29-1 and TRBJ2-1; D uncertain. In germline, CDR1 is SQVTM, CDR2 ANQGSEA. Trimming stripped 4 bases from V and 5 bases from J, with 12 bases between. The CDR3 spans 13 residues. CDR3 sequence: CSVAPKLHNEQFF. The CDR3 region has the DNA TGCAGCGTTGCTCCAAAACTCCACAATGAGCAGTTCTTC.

Only a few counts were recorded for this clone. The chain has TRBV20-1 and TRBJ2-3; maybe TRBD1 (6 bases). The V end was cut by 3 bases, the J end by 1 base, with 14 bases between. This CDR3 is built from 15 residues. Germline CDR1 DFQATT, CDR2 SNEGSKA (reference sequence). The CDR3 DNA sequence: TGCAGTGCTAGTGTACGGACAGCCCGCACAGATACGCAGTATTTT. Translating gives CSASVRTARTDTQYF.